These 9 T cell receptor beta chains originate from one sample sequenced in a study of blood T cell repertoires in COVID-19. Assay: immunoSEQ multiplex PCR; the TCRdb copy retains only in-frame clones and omits some. Of about 280,000 clones in the sample, just under 90% are singletons; the top ten hold approximately 1.8%. The source material was PBMCs or T cells enriched from blood (not recorded which). Receptor source: a woman aged 55-70 years who had recovered from COVID-19.

This chain links TRBV5-4 with TRBJ2-2; possible D gene TRBD2, 6 bases. CDR1 is SGHNT, CDR2 YYREEE, per germline (reference sequence). This CDR3 has 15 residues. V was cut by 4 bases and J by 7 bases, with 17 bases left in between. The CDR3 protein is CASSAGTPPYGELFF. DNA for the CDR3: TGTGCCAGCAGCGCCGGGACTCCCCCATACGGGGAGCTGTTTTTT.

The chain employs TRBV14 and TRBJ2-5; TRBD1 aligns across 8 bases. This CDR3 comprises 14 residues. With 4 bases clipped from V and 6 bases from J, the junction kept 7 bases outside the gene matches. Germline CDR1 and CDR2: SGHDN and FVKESK. The CDR3 here is CASSPADRGKTQYF. The CDR3 DNA follows: TGTGCCAGCAGCCCCGCTGACAGGGGAAAGACCCAGTACTTC. Full variable domain (remainder filled in from reference TRBV14 and TRBJ2-5): EAGVTQFPSHSVIEKGQTVTLRCDPISGHDNLYWYRRVMGKEIKFLLHFVKESKQDESGMPNNRFLAERTGGTYSTLKVQPAELEDSGVYFCASSPADRGKTQYFGPGTRLLVL.

The V call is TRBV2, the J call TRBJ1-3, with TRBD1 identical over 7 bases. From germline, CDR1 is SNHLY and CDR2 FYNNEI. This CDR3 region has 16 residues. Trimming at V came to 2 bases and at J to 4 bases, leaving 8 bases not matched to a gene. CDR3 nucleotide sequence: TGTGCCAGCAGTGAATTTTCACAGGGGAACGGAAACACCATATATTTT. This gives the protein CASSEFSQGNGNTIYF. The complete variable domain, with remaining parts taken from reference TRBV2 and TRBJ1-3, reads EPEVTQTPSHQVTQMGQEVILRCVPISNHLYFYWYRQILGQKVEFLVSFYNNEISEKSEIFDDQFSVERPDGSNFTLKIRSTKLEDSAMYFCASSEFSQGNGNTIYFGEGSWLTVV.

The chain links TRBV19 to TRBJ2-6; the D is unclear. V lost 5 bases and J lost 0, with 14 bases in between. CDR1 is LNHDA, CDR2 SQIVND, per germline (reference sequence). The CDR3 consists of 17 residues. CDR3 region: CASSHTTSPSGANVLTF. In DNA form, the CDR3 reads TGTGCCAGTAGTCACACGACATCCCCCTCTGGGGCCAACGTCCTGACTTTC. The full variable domain, with the rest looked up from reference TRBV19 and TRBJ2-6, is DGGITQSPKYLFRKEGQNVTLSCEQNLNHDAMYWYRQDPGQGLRLIYYSQIVNDFQKGDIAEGYSVSREKKESFPLTVTSAQKNPTAFYLCASSHTTSPSGANVLTFGAGSRLTVL.

The table lists this clone with a count of one. The V and J genes are TRBV2 and TRBJ1-6; no firm D call. The V end lost 4 bases, the J end lost 5 bases, and 6 bases lay between the germline ends. This CDR3 is built from 13 residues. Germline-derived CDR1 and CDR2 are SNHLY and FYNNEI. As DNA, the CDR3 is TGTGCCAGCAGTGCAACAAATAATTCACCCCTCCACTTT. It codes for CASSATNNSPLHF.

The chain links TRBV6-1 to TRBJ1-5; the match to TRBD1 covers 7 bases. Unmatched junction bases numbered 9, after V lost 4 bases and J lost 3 bases. This CDR3 region has 16 residues. From germline, CDR1 is MNHNS and CDR2 SASEGT. CDR3 DNA sequence: TGTGCCAGCAGTGTAAACAGGGGAAGCCCCAATCAGCCCCAGCATTTT. Its translation is CASSVNRGSPNQPQHF.

About this clone itself: Other nucleotide sequences in the sample specify the same CDR3. The genes are TRBV3-1 (or the pseudogene TRBV3-2) and TRBJ1-2; D is uncertain. Looked up from germline, CDR1 is LGHDT and CDR2 is YNNKEL (reference sequence). The CDR3 consists of 14 residues. Deletions cut 0 bases from V and 2 bases from J, with 7 bases between. In nucleotides, the CDR3 is TGTGCCAGCAGCCAAGAAGGCGGAAACTATGGCTACACCTTC. Translating gives CASSQEGGNYGYTF.

A word on this clone: This same CDR3 is encoded by further DNA sequences in the sample. V gene TRBV3-1 (or the pseudogene TRBV3-2) combines with J gene TRBJ1-5, with D uncertain. CDR3 length: 13 amino acids. Trimming took off 0 bases at V and 7 bases at J, with 7 bases between the two ends. The V gene's germline CDR1 is LGHDT and CDR2 YNNKEL (reference sequence). The CDR3 DNA reads as TGTGCCAGCAGCCAAGATCGAGGGCAGCCCCAGCATTTT. It codes for CASSQDRGQPQHF.

The V gene is TRBV5-3, the J gene TRBJ2-7, with 10 bases aligning to TRBD1. TRBV5-3 falls under the ORF class, with uncertain function. J lost 3 bases, V lost 4 bases, and 10 bases had no gene match. The CDR3 has 16 residues. The CDR3 is CARSVTGTGEGYEQYF. The CDR3 DNA reads as TGTGCCAGAAGCGTCACCGGGACAGGGGAAGGCTACGAGCAGTACTTC.